This T cell receptor beta chain was identified in a study of T cells in Graves' hyperthyroidism and ophthalmopathy. Study outcomes and limitations: Most thyroid-expanded clonotypes above 0.001 were also found in blood. Ophthalmopathy onset followed model prediction by a median approximately 7 months.

This clonotype was found many times. Its target is not known. The CDR3 regions of TCR beta were amplified from RNA transcripts. Primed by the HTBI set, a first-round RT-PCR was run on the TCR CDR3. One entry per CDR3 protein results from TCRdb running MiXCR on the multiplex PCR reads. Of 270,000 or so distinct CDR3 sequences listed, approximately 26% are singletons. Germline CDR1 is SGHRS and CDR2 is YFSETQ. Trimming removed 4 bases from V and 5 bases from J; junction bases left unmatched: 9. This CDR3 contains 15 residues. The rearrangement links TRBV5-1 to TRBJ2-5; 9 bases align to TRBD2. The material sequenced was blood. This sequence originates from a man aged 35 to 55 with Graves' hyperthyroidism that later progressed to Graves' ophthalmopathy. CDR3 region: CASSIGLAIGETQYF. The CDR3 DNA follows: TGCGCCAGCAGCATCGGACTAGCGATTGGTGAGACCCAGTACTTC. The full variable domain, completed using reference TRBV5-1 and TRBJ2-5, is KAGVTQTPRYLIKTRGQQVTLSCSPISGHRSVSWYQQTPGQGLQFLFEYFSETQRNKGNFPGRFSGRQFSNSRSEMNVSTLELGDSALYLCASSIGLAIGETQYFGPGTRLLVL.